This record looks at one T cell receptor beta chain sequence and its context. Its antigen is not known. Germline V gives CDR1 SGHVS, CDR2 FNYEAQ. The CDR3 runs 16 residues. Trimming shortened V by 5 bases and J by 0 bases, and 13 bases separated the two germline ends. This entry comes from a study of T cell responses to AZD1222 COVID-19 vaccine. Using immunoSEQ multiplex PCR, the repertoire was profiled, and TCRdb retains in-frame clones only, with some absent. The data contain 80,000 to 100,000 clones, 80% to 90% of them singletons. Samples with a second dose at about 4 or about 12 weeks were pooled together. Regarding the study as a whole: Regions 160-218 and 743-854 held dominance among vaccine-associated CD4 TCRs, which spanned spike. Spike-specific TCR breadth rose after two AZD1222 doses, and depth rose as well. Close to half of spike-specific TCRs reportedly recognize unmutated variant regions.

This TCR was recovered from an adult who received the AZD1222 COVID-19 vaccine. V and J are TRBV7-6 and TRBJ2-2; unclear D gene. This specimen consisted of peripheral blood, obtained 28 days after the second AZD1222 dose. The CDR3 here is CASSASPGANTGELFF. The CDR3 DNA is TGTGCCAGCAGCGCATCCCCCGGAGCGAACACCGGGGAGCTGTTTTTT.